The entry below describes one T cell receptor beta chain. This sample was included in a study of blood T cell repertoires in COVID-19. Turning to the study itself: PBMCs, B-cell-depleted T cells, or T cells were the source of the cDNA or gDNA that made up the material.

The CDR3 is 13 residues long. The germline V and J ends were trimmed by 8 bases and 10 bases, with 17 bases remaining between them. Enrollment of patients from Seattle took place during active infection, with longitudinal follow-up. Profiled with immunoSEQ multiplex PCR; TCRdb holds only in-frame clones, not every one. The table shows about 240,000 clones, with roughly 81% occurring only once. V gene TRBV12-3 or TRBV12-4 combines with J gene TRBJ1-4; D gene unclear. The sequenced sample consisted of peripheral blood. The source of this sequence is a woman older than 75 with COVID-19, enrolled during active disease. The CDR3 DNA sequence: TGTGCCAGCCGTCGGCGGGATCAAGGAAAACTGTTTTTT. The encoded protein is CASRRRDQGKLFF.